This TCR beta chain was recorded in a study of cytomegalovirus exposure and HLA in healthy donors. PCR amplification relied on 60 Vbeta primers (plus 13 Jbeta primers). Method: immunoSEQ multiplex PCR; TCRdb's copy keeps in-frame clones and lacks some. The table lists some 140,000 clones, roughly 78% of them singletons. This cohort consisted of healthy bone marrow donors. General study points: CMV serostatus was the sole immune exposure information available. Across HLA loci, a later analysis found differing TCR association rates, with DRB1 most and HLA-C fewest. Diagnosis of cytomegalovirus status made by the classifier reportedly showed high specificity and sensitivity.

This CDR3 has 13 residues. V was trimmed by 8 bases and J by 1 base, leaving 12 bases between them. Germline CDR1 SNHLY, CDR2 FYNNEI. Concerning this clone itself: Its antigen is unknown.

The chain employs TRBV2 and TRBJ2-7, with D hard to call. The material sequenced was PBMCs. The sequence came from a man aged 30-40 years in good health. CDR3 in amino acids: CASLLRPSYEQYF. The CDR3 region has the DNA TGTGCCAGCCTTCTCAGGCCATCCTACGAGCAGTACTTC.